These 27 T cell receptor beta chains came from one sample sequenced in a study of blood T cell repertoires in COVID-19. Libraries were prepared by immunoSEQ multiplex PCR; TCRdb keeps only in-frame clonotypes and omits some of them. The data contain over 250,000 clones, approximately 93% of them seen just once; the ten biggest clones take up over 2%. The sample taken for sequencing was peripheral blood. These receptors originate from a woman in her 30s with COVID-19, enrolled during active disease.

The CDR3 nucleotides read TGTGCCAGCAGCCACATCTTTTTCGGACAGGGAGGGAATGAGCAGTTCTTC. This sequence encodes CASSHIFFGQGGNEQFF. The rearrangement joins TRBV14 to TRBJ2-1; maybe TRBD1 (8 bases). The germline V gene encodes CDR1 SGHDN and CDR2 FVKESK. The CDR3 is made up of 17 amino acids. V lost 3 bases and J 7 bases, leaving 22 bases between the germline ends.

The chain links TRBV6-6 to TRBJ2-1; 10 bases are shared with TRBD2. V trimming: 5 bases; J trimming: 9 bases; junction bases outside the gene matches: 10. The CDR3 has 15 amino acids. Germline loops: CDR1 MNHNY, CDR2 SVGAGI (reference sequence). Written as DNA, the CDR3 is TGTGCCAGCAGTCAGTCTAGCGGGAGTTGGGGTGAGCAGTTCTTC. Residues: CASSQSSGSWGEQFF.

The chain employs TRBV7-6 and TRBJ1-2; 10 nucleotides line up with TRBD1. The length of the CDR3 is 16 residues. V shed 5 bases and J 6 bases; nucleotides not matched to a gene: 12. In germline, CDR1 is SGHVS, CDR2 FNYEAQ. CDR3 sequence reads: CASSRGGQGVLDGYTF. In nucleotides, the CDR3 is TGTGCCAGCAGCCGGGGAGGACAGGGGGTCTTGGATGGCTACACCTTC. The variable domain in full, with the rest retrieved from reference TRBV7-6 and TRBJ1-2, is GAGVSQSPRYKVTKRGQDVALRCDPISGHVSLYWYRQALGQGPEFLTYFNYEAQQDKSGLPNDRFSAERPEGSISTLTIQRTEQRDSAMYRCASSRGGQGVLDGYTFGSGTRLTVV.

The gene calls are TRBV6-1 and TRBJ2-1, with D possibly TRBD1 on 5 matching bases. Trimming pared 1 base from V and 4 bases from J, leaving 8 bases between. CDR3 length: 14 residues. Germline CDR1 is MNHNS and CDR2 is SASEGT. CDR3 bases: TGTGCCAGCAGTGAAGTGGGGCTGTACAATGAGCAGTTCTTC. Amino acids: CASSEVGLYNEQFF.

The V and J genes are TRBV28 and TRBJ1-2; D not resolved. Germline CDR1 is MDHEN and CDR2 is SYDVKM. V lost 3 bases and J 4 bases, leaving 12 bases between the germline ends. This CDR3 has 14 amino acids. The CDR3 protein is CASSFDPTVYGYTF. CDR3 bases: TGTGCCAGCAGTTTCGACCCAACAGTCTATGGCTACACCTTC.

This chain uses TRBV11-2 with TRBJ2-2; tentatively, D is TRBD2 (6 bases). Trimming removed 5 bases at V and 5 bases at J, with 15 bases between. Germline CDR1 SGHAT, CDR2 FQNNGV. The CDR3 is made up of 15 amino acids. CDR3 region: CASSLTSRGTGELFF. The CDR3 DNA reads TGTGCCAGCAGCCTCACGTCTCGGGGGACCGGGGAGCTGTTTTTT.

The J gene is TRBJ2-7, the V gene TRBV28, with 7 bases matching TRBD2. CDR3 length equals 14 residues. CDR1 is MDHEN, CDR2 SYDVKM, per germline. V shed 2 bases, J shed 3 bases, and the junction held 4 bases outside the gene matches. The CDR3 reads CASSLGTNRYEQYF. CDR3 in DNA: TGTGCCAGCAGTTTAGGGACTAACCGCTACGAGCAGTACTTC.

This chain uses TRBV19 with TRBJ2-5, with a tentative D call TRBD1 (5 bases). V shed 0 bases and J shed 0 bases, with 14 bases lying between them. The CDR3 totals 17 residues. The germline V gene has CDR1 LNHDA and CDR2 SQIVND (reference sequence). The CDR3 DNA is TGTGCCAGTAGTATAGATCTTTTTTTGGACAACCAAGAGACCCAGTACTTC. It codes for CASSIDLFLDNQETQYF.

The chain has TRBV2 and TRBJ2-1; TRBD2 matches 11 bases. This CDR3 comprises 14 residues. V lost 4 bases, J lost 8 bases, and 4 bases stayed unmatched. The germline gives CDR1 SNHLY, CDR2 FYNNEI. The CDR3 DNA reads as TGTGCCAGCAGTGCCACTAGCGGGAGTGATGAGCAGTTCTTC. Translating gives CASSATSGSDEQFF.

This chain connects TRBV10-2 to TRBJ2-5, with a possible D match to TRBD2 (6 bases). The CDR3 is 14 residues long. The germline V gene has CDR1 WSHSY and CDR2 SAAADI. V lost 2 bases and J 4 bases, leaving 11 bases between the germline ends. DNA for the CDR3: TGCGCCAGCAGTGAGCAGGGTAGCGGAGAGACCCAGTACTTC. It is translated as CASSEQGSGETQYF.

The rearrangement links TRBV12-3 or TRBV12-4 to TRBJ2-3, with D maybe TRBD2 (5 bases). V lost 1 base, J lost 10 bases, and 12 bases lay in between. This CDR3 contains 13 residues. The CDR3 spells CASSLDPGWAQYF. CDR3 coding DNA: TGTGCCAGCAGTTTAGATCCGGGGTGGGCGCAGTATTTT.

The chain employs TRBV11-2 and TRBJ2-7; TRBD2 aligns across 10 bases. The V gene end was trimmed by 0 bases and the J gene end by 5 bases; junction bases not matched to a gene: 7. Per the germline V gene, CDR1 is SGHAT and CDR2 is FQNNGV. The CDR3 extends over 16 amino acids. The CDR3 DNA is TGTGCCAGCAGCTTAGATCTGGCAACTAGCGGGAACGAGCAGTACTTC. It encodes CASSLDLATSGNEQYF.

The V call is TRBV5-1, the J call TRBJ1-6; 8 positions agree with TRBD1. The CDR3 totals 15 residues. V shed 0 bases, J shed 10 bases, and the junction held 6 bases outside the gene matches. Germline loops: CDR1 SGHRS, CDR2 YFSETQ. This chain's CDR3 is CASSLEGQARSPLHF. The DNA of the CDR3 is TGCGCCAGCAGCTTGGAGGGACAGGCTCGGTCACCCCTCCACTTT. The whole variable domain, filled in from reference TRBV5-1 and TRBJ1-6, reads KAGVTQTPRYLIKTRGQQVTLSCSPISGHRSVSWYQQTPGQGLQFLFEYFSETQRNKGNFPGRFSGRQFSNSRSEMNVSTLELGDSALYLCASSLEGQARSPLHFGNGTRLTVT.

The genes are TRBV19 and TRBJ1-2; D call uncertain. Germline loops: CDR1 LNHDA, CDR2 SQIVND (reference sequence). V shed 6 bases and J shed 0 bases, with 8 bases lying between them. CDR3 length: 13 amino acids. The CDR3 here is CASRETPNYGYTF. Here the CDR3 DNA reads TGTGCCAGTAGGGAGACCCCTAACTATGGCTACACCTTC.

The chain joins TRBV11-3 to TRBJ1-1, with a weak D call TRBD1 (5 bases). Deletions cut 8 bases from V and 1 base from J, with 8 bases between. CDR3 length: 12 residues. CDR1 is SGHNT, CDR2 YENEEA, per germline. The DNA for the CDR3 is TGTGCCAGCCGCGACAGGAACACTGAAGCTTTCTTT. Translating gives CASRDRNTEAFF.

This clone was picked up a small number of times. This CDR3 is CASSPKSSNQPQHF. In DNA form, the CDR3 reads TGTGCCAGCAGCCCTAAGAGTAGCAATCAGCCCCAGCATTTT. This chain uses TRBV3-1 (or the pseudogene TRBV3-2) with TRBJ1-5; D is unclear. This CDR3 has 14 amino acids. Germline V gene lookup returns CDR1 LGHDT and CDR2 YNNKEL (reference sequence). V lost 4 bases to trimming and J lost 0 bases, with 7 bases between them.

This chain uses TRBV7-3 with TRBJ1-6, with a tentative D call TRBD1 (6 bases). Between the trimmed V and J ends, which lost 3 bases and 9 bases, there was a span of 9 bases. Germline V lookup: CDR1 SGHTA, CDR2 FQGTGA. This CDR3 region has 13 residues. The CDR3 coding sequence is TGTGCCAGCAGCTTTGGGGGCTCTTCACCCCTCCACTTT. Amino acid sequence: CASSFGGSSPLHF.

The chain links TRBV9 to TRBJ2-7, with a tentative D call TRBD2 (6 bases). The length of the CDR3 is 14 residues. Germline V gene sequence: CDR1 SGDLS, CDR2 YYNGEE. Trimming removed 3 bases at V and 2 bases at J, with 12 bases between. The CDR3 DNA is TGTGCCAGCAGCGCTCGGGACTCTACCTACGAGCAGTACTTC. Protein: CASSARDSTYEQYF.

The rearrangement uses TRBV20-1 and TRBJ1-2; TRBD1 aligns across 8 bases. The CDR3 is 13 residues long. Germline CDR1 reads DFQATT; CDR2 reads SNEGSKA (reference sequence). The V and J ends lost 3 bases and 4 bases, in that order; junction bases with no gene match: 4. The chain's CDR3 is CSASQGAGYGYTF. For the CDR3, the DNA is TGCAGTGCTAGTCAGGGGGCAGGCTATGGCTACACCTTC.

Here the CDR3 DNA reads TGTGCCAGCGGCGAGGAAGATACGCAGTATTTT. As protein: CASGEEDTQYF. This chain uses TRBV7-9 with TRBJ2-3; no definite D call. From germline, CDR1 is SEHNR and CDR2 FQNEAQ (reference sequence). Trimming pared 8 bases from V and 5 bases from J, leaving 8 bases between. This CDR3 comprises 11 residues.

The V gene is TRBV5-1, the J gene TRBJ2-2; D is possibly TRBD1 (5 bases). The V end was cut by 0 bases, the J end by 2 bases, with 8 bases between. CDR3 length: 15 residues. Per the germline V gene, CDR1 is SGHRS and CDR2 is YFSETQ. This chain's CDR3 is CASSLDRFNTGELFF. The CDR3 bases are TGCGCCAGCAGCTTGGACAGGTTCAACACCGGGGAGCTGTTTTTT.

J is TRBJ1-2 and V is TRBV14; 7 bases are shared with TRBD1. V shed 3 bases and J 2 bases; nucleotides not matched to a gene: 3. The CDR3 is 14 amino acids. Germline values: CDR1 SGHDN, CDR2 FVKESK. CDR3 DNA: TGTGCCAGCAGCCAGGCAGGGGGGAACTATGGCTACACCTTC. Its protein product is CASSQAGGNYGYTF.

This clone was seen a handful of times. This chain joins TRBV7-2 and TRBJ2-2, with 9 bases matching TRBD2. The germline V gene has CDR1 SGHTA and CDR2 FQGNSA. This CDR3 comprises 16 residues. Trimming took 1 base from V and 3 from J; bases not matched to a gene: 3. The CDR3 is CASSLVAGVDTGELFF. In nucleotides, the CDR3 is TGTGCCAGCAGCTTAGTAGCGGGAGTGGACACCGGGGAGCTGTTTTTT.

The chain is built from TRBV5-6 and TRBJ2-5; 9 nucleotides agree with TRBD1. V was pared by 3 bases and J by 3 bases, with 0 bases of the junction left unmatched. CDR1 and CDR2 (germline): SGHDT, YYEEEE. This CDR3 region has 13 residues. Here the CDR3 reads CASSWDREETQYF. The CDR3 nucleotides read TGTGCCAGCAGCTGGGACAGGGAAGAGACCCAGTACTTC.

The rearrangement joins TRBV5-6 to TRBJ2-1, with 14 bases aligning to TRBD2. The CDR3 consists of 15 residues. The germline V gene encodes CDR1 SGHDT and CDR2 YYEEEE. The V and J ends lost 3 bases and 7 bases, in that order; junction bases with no gene match: 3. This CDR3 is CASSWGTSGGNEQFF. CDR3 DNA: TGTGCCAGCAGCTGGGGGACTAGCGGGGGAAATGAGCAGTTCTTC. The full variable domain, in which reference TRBV5-6 and TRBJ2-1 provide the parts outside the CDR3, is DAGVTQSPTHLIKTRGQQVTLRCSPKSGHDTVSWYQQALGQGPQFIFQYYEEEERQRGNFPDRFSGHQFPNYSSELNVNALLLGDSALYLCASSWGTSGGNEQFFGPGTRLTVL.

This chain joins TRBV18 and TRBJ1-3, with D maybe TRBD1 (5 bases). The CDR3 has 15 amino acids. Germline loops: CDR1 KGHSH, CDR2 LQKENI. Trimming took 3 bases from V and 4 from J, leaving 13 bases between them. The DNA of the CDR3 is TGTGCCAGCTCACCGCCTGGGGCGGCCGGAAACACCATATATTTT. Protein product: CASSPPGAAGNTIYF.

The J gene is TRBJ2-1, the V gene TRBV19; D might be TRBD2 (6 bases). The V end was cut by 3 bases, the J end by 12 bases, with 24 bases between. CDR3 length: 16 amino acids. The germline V gene encodes CDR1 LNHDA and CDR2 SQIVND (reference sequence). The CDR3 nucleotides read TGTGCCAGTAGTATTGACACCATTCGGGGGAACGCTAGGCAGTTCTTC. This sequence encodes CASSIDTIRGNARQFF.